This T cell receptor beta chain was found in a study of a mutant IDH1 vaccine in newly diagnosed glioma. Looking at the study overall: Before enrollment, patients got radiotherapy alone, temozolomide alone, or mostly the combination.

The CDR3 covers 16 residues. The V gene end was trimmed by 5 bases and the J gene end by 0 bases; junction bases not matched to a gene: 9. Germline V gene lookup returns CDR1 SGHAT and CDR2 FQNNGV. Only in-frame clones appear in the TCRdb table, and some are missing; sequencing was by immunoSEQ multiplex PCR. The sample has about 69,000 clones, 85% to 90% seen once. Worth noting for this clone: The antigen is not known.

Regarding time point: week 35, safety follow-up. The vaccine gave 300 ug of a 20-mer mutant IDH1 peptide subcutaneously per dose. New astrocytomas of WHO grade 3 or 4 that were IDH1-mutant and ATRX-lost were found in the donors. The clonotype comes from a young man with glioma. The chain carries TRBV11-2 and TRBJ2-7; 8 bases are shared with TRBD1. The sample here was PBMCs, taken from a glioma patient whose treatment included an IDH1 peptide vaccine. CDR3 coding DNA: TGTGCCAGCAGCCAATCGACAGGGGTCAGCTCCTACGAGCAGTACTTC. It yields the protein CASSQSTGVSSYEQYF. Drawing the rest from reference TRBV11-2 and TRBJ2-7, the complete variable domain is EAGVAQSPRYKIIEKRQSVAFWCNPISGHATLYWYQQILGQGPKLLIQFQNNGVVDDSQLPKDRFSAERLKGVDSTLKIQPAKLEDSAVYLCASSQSTGVSSYEQYFGPGTRLTVT.